This TCR beta chain originates from a study of PD-1 blockade in classical Hodgkin lymphoma. The V gene end was trimmed by 1 base and the J gene end by 7 bases; junction bases not matched to a gene: 4. Germline values: CDR1 SEHNR, CDR2 FQNEAQ (reference sequence). CDR3 length: 15 residues. Assay used: immunoSEQ multiplex PCR; TCRdb lists only in-frame clones, some missing. This table holds 45,000 to 60,000 clones, approximately 80% found once. The sample's time point: cycle 4 day 1 (C4D1), after 6 weeks of nivolumab. Every patient was affected by relapse after autologous stem cell transplantation, while exposure to brentuximab vedotin was not uniform.

The sample in question was peripheral blood mononuclear cells (PBMCs), obtained before the fourth cycle of nivolumab. The chain carries TRBV7-9 and TRBJ2-1, with TRBD2 identical over 10 bases. The receptor was derived from a human donor with classical Hodgkin lymphoma. CDR3 bases: TGTGCCAGCAGCTTAGTGGCTAGCGGGAGAAATGAGCAGTTCTTC. Protein sequence: CASSLVASGRNEQFF. Filled out from reference TRBV7-9 and TRBJ2-1, the complete variable domain reads DTGVSQNPRHKITKRGQNVTFRCDPISEHNRLYWYRQTLGQGPEFLTYFQNEAQLEKSRLLSDRFSAERPKGSFSTLEIQRTEQGDSAMYLCASSLVASGRNEQFFGPGTRLTVL.